Following are 9 T cell receptor beta chains from one sample sequenced in a study of control samples from healthy donors and cancer patients. The method was immunoSEQ multiplex PCR; TCRdb's version includes in-frame clones alone and lacks a portion of them. The sample lists tens of thousands of clones; around nine tenths were seen once. Sequencing used blood. These receptors were obtained from a woman aged 45 to 65 in good health.

The rearrangement links TRBV6-2 or TRBV6-3 to TRBJ2-3; D not resolved. The germline V and J ends were trimmed by 6 bases and 2 bases, with 6 bases remaining between them. The CDR3 is 12 amino acids. Germline-derived CDR1 and CDR2 are MNHEY and SVGEGT. This CDR3 reads CASSPATDTQYF. DNA of the CDR3: TGTGCCAGCAGCCCTGCCACAGATACGCAGTATTTT.

The rearrangement links TRBV5-1 to TRBJ1-2; D unresolved. V was clipped by 0 bases and J by 6 bases, with 12 bases between them. Germline CDR1 SGHRS, CDR2 YFSETQ. The CDR3 spans 14 residues. CDR3 sequence: CASSLVAGSDGYTF. The CDR3 DNA sequence: TGCGCCAGCAGCTTGGTGGCGGGGTCAGATGGCTACACCTTC.

This rearrangement joins TRBV18 to TRBJ1-4; no firm D call. The germline CDR1 and CDR2 sequences are KGHSH and LQKENI. V lost 6 bases to trimming and J lost 8 bases, with 13 bases between them. The length of the CDR3 is 13 residues. The CDR3 here is CASSLYRDEKLFF. The CDR3 DNA reads as TGTGCCAGCTCCCTCTACAGAGACGAAAAACTGTTTTTT. Supplemented by reference TRBV18 and TRBJ1-4, the full variable domain reads NAGVMQNPRHLVRRRGQEARLRCSPMKGHSHVYWYRQLPEEGLKFMVYLQKENIIDESGMPKERFSAEFPKEGPSILRIQQVVRGDSAAYFCASSLYRDEKLFFGSGTQLSVL.

V and J are TRBV7-2 and TRBJ2-3; TRBD1 matches at 9 bases. Germline V gene sequence: CDR1 SGHTA, CDR2 FQGNSA. The ends lost 6 bases at V and 4 bases at J; junction bases unmatched: 5. CDR3 length: 14 residues. CDR3 sequence: CASSSGQGSDTQYF. DNA of the CDR3: TGTGCCAGCAGTTCGGGACAGGGCTCAGATACGCAGTATTTT.

The genes are TRBV15 and TRBJ1-1, with 8 bases that match TRBD1. There are 13 residues in the CDR3. V was pared by 8 bases and J by 1 base, with 3 bases of the junction left unmatched. Germline V CDR1 and CDR2: LNHNV, YYDKDF (reference sequence). The CDR3 bases are TGTGCCACCGCCGGGACAGGGAACACTGAAGCTTTCTTT. Amino acids: CATAGTGNTEAFF.

This clone came up once. V and J are TRBV3-1 (or the pseudogene TRBV3-2) and TRBJ1-1; unclear D gene. The CDR3 covers 13 residues. V was trimmed by 4 bases and J by 10 bases, leaving 16 bases between them. Germline CDR1 is LGHDT and CDR2 is YNNKEL (reference sequence). The CDR3 here is CASSRREMGSAFF. Written as DNA, the CDR3 is TGTGCCAGCAGCCGGCGGGAGATGGGCTCAGCTTTCTTT.

This sequence joins TRBV5-6 and TRBJ1-1; no clear D gene. The germline V and J ends were trimmed by 4 bases and 0 bases, with 13 bases remaining between them. The CDR3 runs 15 residues. CDR1 SGHDT and CDR2 YYEEEE come from the germline V gene. The CDR3 region has the DNA TGTGCCAGCAGCCCCGGCGGAGGGCTGAACACTGAAGCTTTCTTT. It translates to CASSPGGGLNTEAFF.

The genes are TRBV15 and TRBJ1-2; D unresolved. V shed 0 bases and J shed 4 bases, with 15 bases lying between them. Germline-derived CDR1 and CDR2 are LNHNV and YYDKDF (reference sequence). This CDR3 has 16 amino acids. For the CDR3, the DNA is TGTGCCACCAGCAGAGATCTTAAGCGATGGGGCTATGGCTACACCTTC. This sequence encodes CATSRDLKRWGYGYTF.

V usage is TRBV7-2 and J usage is TRBJ1-1; the D is unclear. Trimming removed 1 base at V and 0 bases at J, with 9 bases between. CDR1 SGHTA and CDR2 FQGNSA come from the germline V gene. The CDR3 is made up of 15 amino acids. The CDR3 is CASSLVSELNTEAFF. The CDR3 DNA sequence: TGTGCCAGCAGCTTAGTGTCAGAACTGAACACTGAAGCTTTCTTT.